Presented here are 3 T cell receptor beta chains from one specimen sequenced in a study of CD8+CD57+ T cells in acquired aplastic anemia. The use of genomic DNA as template underpinned the TCR beta VDJ and CDR3 profiling. MiXCR, run by TCRdb on the reads, gives a single entry per CDR3 protein. The repertoire holds hundreds of thousands of distinct CDR3 sequences, with 45% to 50% as singletons. Patients sequenced had flow cytometry evidence of CD8+CD57+ cell expansion. Sequenced material: sorted CD4+, CD8+, or CD8+CD57+ T cells (not recorded which) from PBMCs. Receptors originate from a human donor with aplastic anemia.

Turning to this clonotype: With a much larger clone just one base away, this may be a read error. The V gene is TRBV7-9, the J gene TRBJ2-1; D tentatively fits TRBD1 or TRBD2 (5 bases each). There are 16 residues in the CDR3. CDR1 is SEHNR and CDR2 is FQNEAQ in the germline V gene (reference sequence). CDR3 residues: CASRSGTPSSYNEQLF. The DNA of the CDR3 is TGTGCCAGCAGGTCCGGGACGCCAAGCTCCTACAATGAGCAGCTCTTC.

This clonotype was found many times. The chain uses TRBV12-3 or TRBV12-4 and TRBJ2-7; 10 nucleotides align to TRBD1. The CDR3 length is 16 residues. V gave up 6 bases and J gave up 3 bases; unmatched junction bases: 11. Here the CDR3 DNA reads TGTGCCAGCAGGGCCGCGGGACAGGGGACGTTCTACGAGCAGTACTTC. Its protein product is CASRAAGQGTFYEQYF.

This clonotype was detected ten times or more. The chain recombines TRBV25-1 with TRBJ2-5; D gene unclear. Germline CDR1 MGHDK, CDR2 SYGVNS. The CDR3 is 14 amino acids. V was cut by 7 bases and J by 4 bases, with 16 bases left in between. The DNA of the CDR3 is TGTGCCAGCACCCCACGGGCTAGTAGAGAGACCCAGTACTTC. It codes for CASTPRASRETQYF.